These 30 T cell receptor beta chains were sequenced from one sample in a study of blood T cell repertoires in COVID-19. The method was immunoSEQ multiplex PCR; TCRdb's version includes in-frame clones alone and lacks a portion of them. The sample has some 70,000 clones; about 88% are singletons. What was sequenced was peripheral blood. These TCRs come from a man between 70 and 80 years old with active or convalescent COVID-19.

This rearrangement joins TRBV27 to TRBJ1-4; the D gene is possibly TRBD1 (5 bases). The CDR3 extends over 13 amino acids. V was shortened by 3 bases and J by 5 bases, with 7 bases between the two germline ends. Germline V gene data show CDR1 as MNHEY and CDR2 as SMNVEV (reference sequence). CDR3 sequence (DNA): TGTGCCAGCAGTTTGTGGACAAATGAAAAACTGTTTTTT. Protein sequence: CASSLWTNEKLFF.

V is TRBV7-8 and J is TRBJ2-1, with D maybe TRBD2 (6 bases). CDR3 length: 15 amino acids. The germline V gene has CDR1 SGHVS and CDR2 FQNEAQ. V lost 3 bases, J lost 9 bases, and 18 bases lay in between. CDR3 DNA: TGTGCCAGCAGCTTGGGGCCCACGGGGGTTGGTGAGCAGTTCTTC. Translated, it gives CASSLGPTGVGEQFF.

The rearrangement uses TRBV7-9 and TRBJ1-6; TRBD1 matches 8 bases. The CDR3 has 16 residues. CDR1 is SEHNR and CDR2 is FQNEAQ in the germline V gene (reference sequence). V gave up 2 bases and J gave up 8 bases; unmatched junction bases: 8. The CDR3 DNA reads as TGTGCCAGCAGCTTACGTGCCGGGACAGGAGATTCACCCCTCCACTTT. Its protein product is CASSLRAGTGDSPLHF. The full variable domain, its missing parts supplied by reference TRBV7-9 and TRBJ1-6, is DTGVSQNPRHKITKRGQNVTFRCDPISEHNRLYWYRQTLGQGPEFLTYFQNEAQLEKSRLLSDRFSAERPKGSFSTLEIQRTEQGDSAMYLCASSLRAGTGDSPLHFGNGTRLTVT.

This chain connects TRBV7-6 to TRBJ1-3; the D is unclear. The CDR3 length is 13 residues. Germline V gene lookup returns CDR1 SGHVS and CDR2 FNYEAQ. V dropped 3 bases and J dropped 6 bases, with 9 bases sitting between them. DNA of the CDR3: TGTGCCAGCAGCTTCGGGGAGTCAAACACCATATATTTT. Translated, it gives CASSFGESNTIYF. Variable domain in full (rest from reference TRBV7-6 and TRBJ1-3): GAGVSQSPRYKVTKRGQDVALRCDPISGHVSLYWYRQALGQGPEFLTYFNYEAQQDKSGLPNDRFSAERPEGSISTLTIQRTEQRDSAMYRCASSFGESNTIYFGEGSWLTVV.

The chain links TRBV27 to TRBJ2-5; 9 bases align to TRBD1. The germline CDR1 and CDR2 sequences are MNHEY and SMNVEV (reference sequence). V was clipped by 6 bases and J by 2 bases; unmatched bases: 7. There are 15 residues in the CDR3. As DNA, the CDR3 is TGTGCCAGCAGAAAAACAGGGGGCCTTCAAGAGACCCAGTACTTC. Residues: CASRKTGGLQETQYF.

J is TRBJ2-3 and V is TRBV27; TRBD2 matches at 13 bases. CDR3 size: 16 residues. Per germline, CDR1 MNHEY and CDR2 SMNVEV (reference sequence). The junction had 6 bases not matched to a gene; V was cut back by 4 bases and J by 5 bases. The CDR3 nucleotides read TGTGCCAGCAGTTCCAGGACTAGCGGGAGAAAAGATACGCAGTATTTT. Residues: CASSSRTSGRKDTQYF.

CDR3 sequence reads: CASSPNPAGSSEKLFF. The CDR3 nucleotides read TGTGCCAGCAGCCCCAACCCGGCGGGATCGAGTGAAAAACTGTTTTTT. The rearrangement joins TRBV9 to TRBJ1-4, with unresolved D. The CDR3 runs to 16 residues. Germline CDR1 and CDR2: SGDLS and YYNGEE. V lost 4 bases and J 7 bases, leaving 20 bases between the germline ends.

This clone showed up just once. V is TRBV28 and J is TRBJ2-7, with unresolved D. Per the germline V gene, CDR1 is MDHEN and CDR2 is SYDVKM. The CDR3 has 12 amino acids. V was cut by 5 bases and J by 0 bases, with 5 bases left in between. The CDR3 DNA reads TGTGCCAGCAGTCCCCTCTCCTACGAGCAGTACTTC. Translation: CASSPLSYEQYF.

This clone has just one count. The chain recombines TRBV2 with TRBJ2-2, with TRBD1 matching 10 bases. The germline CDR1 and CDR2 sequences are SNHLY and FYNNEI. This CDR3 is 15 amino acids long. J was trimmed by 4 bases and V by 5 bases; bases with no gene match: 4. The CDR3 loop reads CASSPDRGGTGELFF. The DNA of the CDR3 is TGTGCCAGCAGTCCGGACAGGGGGGGCACCGGGGAGCTGTTTTTT.

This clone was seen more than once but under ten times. CDR3 DNA: TGTGCCAGCAGCTTAGGGCGGAACAATGAGCAGTTCTTC. Translated, it gives CASSLGRNNEQFF. The rearrangement links TRBV7-2 to TRBJ2-1; D uncertain. The CDR3 sequence is 13 residues long. Trimming pared 1 base from V and 5 bases from J, leaving 6 bases between. Per the germline V gene, CDR1 is SGHTA and CDR2 is FQGNSA.

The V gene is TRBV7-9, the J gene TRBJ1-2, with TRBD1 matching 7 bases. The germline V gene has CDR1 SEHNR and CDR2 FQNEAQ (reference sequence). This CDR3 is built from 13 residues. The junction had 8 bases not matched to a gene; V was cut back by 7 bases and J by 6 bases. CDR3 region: CASNSDRANGYTF. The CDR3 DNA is TGTGCCAGCAACTCCGACAGGGCAAATGGCTACACCTTC.

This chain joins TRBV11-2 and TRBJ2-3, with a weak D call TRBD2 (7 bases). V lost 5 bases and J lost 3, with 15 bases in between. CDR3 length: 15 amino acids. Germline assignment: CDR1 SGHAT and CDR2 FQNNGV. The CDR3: CASSARGAETDTQYF. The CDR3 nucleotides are TGTGCCAGCAGCGCCCGGGGGGCGGAGACAGATACGCAGTATTTT.

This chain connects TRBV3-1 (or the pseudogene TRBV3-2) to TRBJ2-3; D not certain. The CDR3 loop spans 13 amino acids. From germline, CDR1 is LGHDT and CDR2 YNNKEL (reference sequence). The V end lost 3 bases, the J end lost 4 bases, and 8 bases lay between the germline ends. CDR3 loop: CASSQYGADTQYF. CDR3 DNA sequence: TGTGCCAGCAGCCAGTATGGAGCAGATACGCAGTATTTT.

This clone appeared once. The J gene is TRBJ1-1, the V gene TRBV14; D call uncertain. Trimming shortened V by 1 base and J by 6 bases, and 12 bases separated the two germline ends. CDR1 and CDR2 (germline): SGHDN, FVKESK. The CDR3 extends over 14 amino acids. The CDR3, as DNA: TGTGCCAGCAGCCAAGCCTGGGAGGGCGCTGAAGCTTTCTTT. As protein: CASSQAWEGAEAFF.

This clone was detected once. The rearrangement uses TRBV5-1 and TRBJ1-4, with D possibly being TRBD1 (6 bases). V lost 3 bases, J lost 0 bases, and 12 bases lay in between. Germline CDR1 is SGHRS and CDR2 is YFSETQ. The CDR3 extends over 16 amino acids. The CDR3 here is CASSWGGHATNEKLFF. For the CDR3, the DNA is TGCGCCAGCAGCTGGGGGGGACATGCAACTAATGAAAAACTGTTTTTT.

CDR3 protein: CASSLGPTGADTQYF. In DNA, the CDR3 is TGCGCCAGCAGCTTGGGGCCTACAGGGGCAGATACGCAGTATTTT. The rearrangement joins TRBV5-1 to TRBJ2-3; 7 nucleotides line up with TRBD1. The CDR3 consists of 15 residues. Per germline, CDR1 SGHRS and CDR2 YFSETQ. Trimming at V came to 0 bases and at J to 4 bases, leaving 5 bases not matched to a gene.

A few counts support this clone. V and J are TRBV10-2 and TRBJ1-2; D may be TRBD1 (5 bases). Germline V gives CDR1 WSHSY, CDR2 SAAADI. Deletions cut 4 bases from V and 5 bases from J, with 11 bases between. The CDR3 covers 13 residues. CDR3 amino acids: CASSGVGGYGYTF. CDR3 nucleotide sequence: TGCGCCAGCAGTGGTGTGGGGGGATATGGCTACACCTTC.

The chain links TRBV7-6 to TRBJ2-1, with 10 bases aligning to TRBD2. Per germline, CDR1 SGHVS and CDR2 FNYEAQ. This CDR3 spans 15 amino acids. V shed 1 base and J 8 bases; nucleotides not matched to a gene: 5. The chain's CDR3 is CASSLEAGGPDEQFF. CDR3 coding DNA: TGTGCCAGCAGCTTAGAAGCGGGGGGGCCTGATGAGCAGTTCTTC.

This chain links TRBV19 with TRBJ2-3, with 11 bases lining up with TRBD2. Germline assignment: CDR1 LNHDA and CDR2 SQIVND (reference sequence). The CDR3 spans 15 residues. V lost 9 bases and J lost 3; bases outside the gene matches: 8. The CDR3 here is CASATTSGSTDTQYF. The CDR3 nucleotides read TGTGCCAGCGCAACAACTAGCGGGAGTACAGATACGCAGTATTTT.

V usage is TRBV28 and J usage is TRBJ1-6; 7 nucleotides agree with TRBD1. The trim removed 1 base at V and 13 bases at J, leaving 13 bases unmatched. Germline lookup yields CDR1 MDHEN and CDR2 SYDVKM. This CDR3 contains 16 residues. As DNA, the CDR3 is TGTGCCAGCAGTTTATCGGCCTCACCCGGACAGGCGCCCCTCCACTTT. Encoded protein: CASSLSASPGQAPLHF.

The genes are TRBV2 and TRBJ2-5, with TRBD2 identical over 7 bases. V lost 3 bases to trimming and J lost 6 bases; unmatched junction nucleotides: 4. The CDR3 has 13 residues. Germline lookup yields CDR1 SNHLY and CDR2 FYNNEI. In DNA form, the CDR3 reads TGTGCCAGCAGTGAGCCGGGGGGACAGACCCAGTACTTC. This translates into CASSEPGGQTQYF.

The CDR3 reads CASSPSWGQANTGELFF. CDR3 DNA sequence: TGTGCCAGTAGTCCTTCGTGGGGACAAGCGAACACCGGGGAGCTGTTTTTT. The chain is built from TRBV19 and TRBJ2-2; maybe TRBD1 (6 bases). CDR1 is LNHDA and CDR2 is SQIVND in the germline V gene (reference sequence). This CDR3 spans 17 amino acids. Trimming stripped 5 bases from V and 0 bases from J, with 16 bases between.

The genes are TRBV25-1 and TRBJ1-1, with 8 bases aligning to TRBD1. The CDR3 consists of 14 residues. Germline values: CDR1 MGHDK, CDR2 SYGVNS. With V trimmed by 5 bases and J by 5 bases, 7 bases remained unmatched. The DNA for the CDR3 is TGTGCCAGCAGTTCGGGACAGGCGGGGACTGAAGCTTTCTTT. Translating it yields CASSSGQAGTEAFF.

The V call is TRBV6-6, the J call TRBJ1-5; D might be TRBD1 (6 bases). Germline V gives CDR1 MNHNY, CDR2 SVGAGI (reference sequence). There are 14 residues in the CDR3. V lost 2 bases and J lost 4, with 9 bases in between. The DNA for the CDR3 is TGTGCCAGCAGTTACGCCGGACAGAATCAGCCCCAGCATTTT. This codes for CASSYAGQNQPQHF.

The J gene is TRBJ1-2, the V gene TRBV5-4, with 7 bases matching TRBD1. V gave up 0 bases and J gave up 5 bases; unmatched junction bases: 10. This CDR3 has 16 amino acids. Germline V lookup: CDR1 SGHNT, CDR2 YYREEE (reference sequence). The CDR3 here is CASSLVSTGVGYGYTF. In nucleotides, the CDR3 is TGTGCCAGCAGCTTGGTCAGCACAGGGGTTGGATATGGCTACACCTTC.

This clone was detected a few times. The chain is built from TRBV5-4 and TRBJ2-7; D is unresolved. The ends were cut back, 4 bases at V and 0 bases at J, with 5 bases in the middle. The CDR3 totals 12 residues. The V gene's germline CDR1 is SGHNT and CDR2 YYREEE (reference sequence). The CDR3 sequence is CASSPNSYEQYF. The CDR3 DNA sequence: TGTGCCAGCAGCCCAAACTCCTACGAGCAGTACTTC. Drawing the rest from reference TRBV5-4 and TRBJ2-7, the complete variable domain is ETGVTQSPTHLIKTRGQQVTLRCSSQSGHNTVSWYQQALGQGPQFIFQYYREEENGRGNFPPRFSGLQFPNYSSELNVNALELDDSALYLCASSPNSYEQYFGPGTRLTVT.

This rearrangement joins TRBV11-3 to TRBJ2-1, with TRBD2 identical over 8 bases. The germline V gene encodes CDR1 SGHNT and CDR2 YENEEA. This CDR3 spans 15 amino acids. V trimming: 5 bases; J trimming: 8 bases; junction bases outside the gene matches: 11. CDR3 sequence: CASSARTGGPYEQFF. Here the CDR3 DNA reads TGTGCCAGCAGCGCCAGAACGGGAGGGCCCTATGAGCAGTTCTTC.

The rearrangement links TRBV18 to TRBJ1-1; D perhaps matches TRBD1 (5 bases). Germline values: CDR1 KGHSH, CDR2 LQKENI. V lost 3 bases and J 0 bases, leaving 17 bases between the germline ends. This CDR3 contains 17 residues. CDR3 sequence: CASSPDLPGWVNTEAFF. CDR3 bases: TGTGCCAGCTCACCCGATCTACCAGGGTGGGTGAACACTGAAGCTTTCTTT. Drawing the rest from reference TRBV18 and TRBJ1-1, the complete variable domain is NAGVMQNPRHLVRRRGQEARLRCSPMKGHSHVYWYRQLPEEGLKFMVYLQKENIIDESGMPKERFSAEFPKEGPSILRIQQVVRGDSAAYFCASSPDLPGWVNTEAFFGQGTRLTVV.

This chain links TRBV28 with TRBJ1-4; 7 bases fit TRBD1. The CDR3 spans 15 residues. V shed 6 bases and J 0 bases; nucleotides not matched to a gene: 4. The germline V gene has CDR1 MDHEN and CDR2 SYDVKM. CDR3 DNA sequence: TGTGCCAGCAGGCGGGACAGTCCAACTAATGAAAAACTGTTTTTT. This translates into CASRRDSPTNEKLFF.

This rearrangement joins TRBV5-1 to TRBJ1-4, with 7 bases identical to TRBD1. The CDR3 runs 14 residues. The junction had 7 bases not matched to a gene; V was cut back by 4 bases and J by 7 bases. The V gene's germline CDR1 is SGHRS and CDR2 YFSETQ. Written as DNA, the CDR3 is TGCGCCAGCAGCCCCGGGACAGAGGGTGAAAAACTGTTTTTT. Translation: CASSPGTEGEKLFF.